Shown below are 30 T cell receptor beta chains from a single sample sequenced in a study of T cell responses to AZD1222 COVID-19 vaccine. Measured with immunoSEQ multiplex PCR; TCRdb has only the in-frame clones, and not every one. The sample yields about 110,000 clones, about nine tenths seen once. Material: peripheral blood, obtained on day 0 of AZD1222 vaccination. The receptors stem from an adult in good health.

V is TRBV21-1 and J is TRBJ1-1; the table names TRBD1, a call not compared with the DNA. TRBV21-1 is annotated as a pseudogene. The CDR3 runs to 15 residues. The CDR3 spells CASFETGGEGTEAFF. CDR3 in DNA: TGTGCCAGTTTCGAGACAGGGGGAGAAGGCACTGAAGCTTTCTTT.

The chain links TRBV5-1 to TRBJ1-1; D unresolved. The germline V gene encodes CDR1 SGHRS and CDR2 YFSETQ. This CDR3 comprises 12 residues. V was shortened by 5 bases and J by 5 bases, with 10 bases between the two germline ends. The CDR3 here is CASRHEATEAFF. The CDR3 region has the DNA TGCGCCAGCAGGCATGAGGCGACTGAAGCTTTCTTT.

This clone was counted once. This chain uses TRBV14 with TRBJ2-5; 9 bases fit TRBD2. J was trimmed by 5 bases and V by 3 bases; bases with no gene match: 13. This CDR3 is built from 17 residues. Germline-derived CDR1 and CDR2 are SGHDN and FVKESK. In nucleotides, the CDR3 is TGTGCCAGCAGCCATGAGGGTGCGCTAGCGGGGTTGGAGACCCAGTACTTC. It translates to CASSHEGALAGLETQYF. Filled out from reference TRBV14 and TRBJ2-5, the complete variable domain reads EAGVTQFPSHSVIEKGQTVTLRCDPISGHDNLYWYRRVMGKEIKFLLHFVKESKQDESGMPNNRFLAERTGGTYSTLKVQPAELEDSGVYFCASSHEGALAGLETQYFGPGTRLLVL.

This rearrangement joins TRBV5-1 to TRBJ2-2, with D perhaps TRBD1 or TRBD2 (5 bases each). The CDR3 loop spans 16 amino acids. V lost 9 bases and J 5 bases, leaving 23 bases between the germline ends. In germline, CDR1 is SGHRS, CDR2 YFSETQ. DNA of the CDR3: TGCGCCACCCGGGACGGACCCCACGCGGTGACCGGGGAGCTGTTTTTT. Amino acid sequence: CATRDGPHAVTGELFF.

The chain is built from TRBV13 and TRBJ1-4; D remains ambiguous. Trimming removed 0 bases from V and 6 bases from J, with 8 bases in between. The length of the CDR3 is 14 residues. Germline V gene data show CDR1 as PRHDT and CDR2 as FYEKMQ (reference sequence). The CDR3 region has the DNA TGTGCCAGCAGCTTAGGCCTCATGGATGAAAAACTGTTTTTT. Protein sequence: CASSLGLMDEKLFF.

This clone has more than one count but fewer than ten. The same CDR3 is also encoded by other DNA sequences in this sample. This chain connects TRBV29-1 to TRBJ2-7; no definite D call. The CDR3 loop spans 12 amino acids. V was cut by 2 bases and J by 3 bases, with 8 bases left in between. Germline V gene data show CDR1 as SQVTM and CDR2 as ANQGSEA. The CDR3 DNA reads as TGCAGCGTTGAATTGACGGACTACGAGCAGTACTTC. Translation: CSVELTDYEQYF.

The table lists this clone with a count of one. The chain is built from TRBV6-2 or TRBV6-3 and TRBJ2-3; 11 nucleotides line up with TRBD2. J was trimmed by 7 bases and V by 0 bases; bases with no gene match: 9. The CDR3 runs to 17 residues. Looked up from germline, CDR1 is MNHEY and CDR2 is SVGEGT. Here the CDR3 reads CASSYSLLAGEANTQYF. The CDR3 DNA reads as TGTGCCAGCAGTTACTCATTACTAGCGGGAGAGGCAAATACGCAGTATTTT.

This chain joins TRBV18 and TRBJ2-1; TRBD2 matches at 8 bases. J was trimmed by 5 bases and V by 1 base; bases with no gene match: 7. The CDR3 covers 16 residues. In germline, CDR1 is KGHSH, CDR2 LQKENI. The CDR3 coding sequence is TGTGCCAGCTCACCACGAGCGGGGGCCTCTAACAATGAGCAGTTCTTC. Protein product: CASSPRAGASNNEQFF.

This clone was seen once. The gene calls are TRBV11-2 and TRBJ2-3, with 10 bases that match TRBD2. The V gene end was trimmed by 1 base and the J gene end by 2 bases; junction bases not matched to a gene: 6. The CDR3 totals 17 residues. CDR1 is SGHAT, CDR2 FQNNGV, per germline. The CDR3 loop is CASSLAGTSATTDTQYF. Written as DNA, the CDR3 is TGTGCCAGCAGCTTAGCCGGGACTAGCGCGACCACAGATACGCAGTATTTT.

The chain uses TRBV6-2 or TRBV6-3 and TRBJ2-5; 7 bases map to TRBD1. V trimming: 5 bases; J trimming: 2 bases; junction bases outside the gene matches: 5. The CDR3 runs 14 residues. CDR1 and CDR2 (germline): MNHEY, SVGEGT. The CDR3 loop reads CASSEGRGQETQYF. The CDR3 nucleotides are TGTGCCAGCAGTGAGGGCAGGGGGCAAGAGACCCAGTACTTC.

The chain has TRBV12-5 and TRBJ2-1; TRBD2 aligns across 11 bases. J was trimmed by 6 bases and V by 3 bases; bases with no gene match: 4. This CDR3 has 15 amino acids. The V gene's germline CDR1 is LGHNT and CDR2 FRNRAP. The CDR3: CASGLLAGAGNEQFF. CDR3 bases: TGTGCTAGTGGTTTACTAGCGGGGGCGGGCAATGAGCAGTTCTTC.

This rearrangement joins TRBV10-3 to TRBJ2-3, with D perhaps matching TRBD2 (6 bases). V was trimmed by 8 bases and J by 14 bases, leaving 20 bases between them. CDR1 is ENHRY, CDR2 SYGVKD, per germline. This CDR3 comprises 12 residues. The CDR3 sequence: CAIQGASVPPYF. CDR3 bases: TGTGCCATCCAAGGAGCTAGCGTACCGCCGTATTTT.

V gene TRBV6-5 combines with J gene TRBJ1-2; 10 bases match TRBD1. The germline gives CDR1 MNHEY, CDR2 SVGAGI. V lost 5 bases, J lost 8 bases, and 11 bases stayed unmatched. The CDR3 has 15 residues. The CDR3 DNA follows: TGTGCCAGCAGTCACGGACAGGGGGGACTGAGAGGCTACACCTTC. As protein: CASSHGQGGLRGYTF.

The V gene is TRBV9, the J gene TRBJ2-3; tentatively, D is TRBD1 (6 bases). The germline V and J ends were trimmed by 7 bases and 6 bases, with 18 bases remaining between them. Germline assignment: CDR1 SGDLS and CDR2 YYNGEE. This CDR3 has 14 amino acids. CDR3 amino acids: CASGYRERGDTQYF. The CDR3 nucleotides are TGTGCCAGCGGTTACAGGGAGAGGGGGGATACGCAGTATTTT.

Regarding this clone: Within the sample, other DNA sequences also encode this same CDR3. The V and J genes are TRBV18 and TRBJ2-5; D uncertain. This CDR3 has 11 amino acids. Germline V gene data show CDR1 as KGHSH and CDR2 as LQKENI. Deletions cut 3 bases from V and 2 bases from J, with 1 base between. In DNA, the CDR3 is TGTGCCAGCTCACCGCAAGAGACCCAGTACTTC. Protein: CASSPQETQYF. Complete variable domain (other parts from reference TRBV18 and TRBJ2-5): NAGVMQNPRHLVRRRGQEARLRCSPMKGHSHVYWYRQLPEEGLKFMVYLQKENIIDESGMPKERFSAEFPKEGPSILRIQQVVRGDSAAYFCASSPQETQYFGPGTRLLVL.

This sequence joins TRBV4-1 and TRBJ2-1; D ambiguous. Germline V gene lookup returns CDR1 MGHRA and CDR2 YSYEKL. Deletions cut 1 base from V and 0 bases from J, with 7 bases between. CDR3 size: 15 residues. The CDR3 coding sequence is TGCGCCAGCAGCCAAGGGATGAGCTCCTACAATGAGCAGTTCTTC. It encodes CASSQGMSSYNEQFF.

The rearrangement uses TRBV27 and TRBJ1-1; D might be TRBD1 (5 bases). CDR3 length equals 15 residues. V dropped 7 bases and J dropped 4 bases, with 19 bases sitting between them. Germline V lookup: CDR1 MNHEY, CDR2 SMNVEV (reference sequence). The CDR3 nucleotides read TGTGCCAGCACATCTCCAGGGAACCGGGGCACTGAAGCTTTCTTT. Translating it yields CASTSPGNRGTEAFF.

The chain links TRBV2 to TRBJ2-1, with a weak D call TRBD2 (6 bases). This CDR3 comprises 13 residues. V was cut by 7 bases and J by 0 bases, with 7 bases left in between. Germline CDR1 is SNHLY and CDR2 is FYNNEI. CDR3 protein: CASNSGSYNEQFF. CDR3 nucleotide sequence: TGTGCCAGCAATAGCGGCTCCTACAATGAGCAGTTCTTC. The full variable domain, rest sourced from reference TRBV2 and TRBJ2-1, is EPEVTQTPSHQVTQMGQEVILRCVPISNHLYFYWYRQILGQKVEFLVSFYNNEISEKSEIFDDQFSVERPDGSNFTLKIRSTKLEDSAMYFCASNSGSYNEQFFGPGTRLTVL.

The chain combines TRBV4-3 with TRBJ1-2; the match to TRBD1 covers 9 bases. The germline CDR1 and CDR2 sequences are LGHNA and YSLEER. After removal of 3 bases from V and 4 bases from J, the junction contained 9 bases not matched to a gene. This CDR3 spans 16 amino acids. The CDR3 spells CASSQTTGGAGYGYTF. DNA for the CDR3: TGCGCCAGCAGCCAGACAACAGGGGGCGCAGGCTATGGCTACACCTTC.

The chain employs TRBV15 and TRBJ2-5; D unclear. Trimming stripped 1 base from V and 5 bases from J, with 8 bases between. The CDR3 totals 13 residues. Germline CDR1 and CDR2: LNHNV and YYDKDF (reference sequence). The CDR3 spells CATSRASRETQYF. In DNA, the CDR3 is TGTGCCACCAGCAGAGCGAGCAGGGAGACCCAGTACTTC.

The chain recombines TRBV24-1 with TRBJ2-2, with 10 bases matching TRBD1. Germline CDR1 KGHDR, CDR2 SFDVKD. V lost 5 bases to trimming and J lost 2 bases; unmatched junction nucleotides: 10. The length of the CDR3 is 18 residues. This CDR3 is CATSGWGTGEGNTGELFF. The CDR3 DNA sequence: TGTGCCACCAGTGGATGGGGGACAGGGGAGGGAAACACCGGGGAGCTGTTTTTT.

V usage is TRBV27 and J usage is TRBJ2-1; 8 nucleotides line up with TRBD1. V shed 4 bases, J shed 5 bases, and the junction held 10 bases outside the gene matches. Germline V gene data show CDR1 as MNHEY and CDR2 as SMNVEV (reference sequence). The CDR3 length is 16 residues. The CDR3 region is CASSYLTGAENNEQFF. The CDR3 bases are TGTGCCAGCAGTTATTTGACAGGGGCCGAAAACAATGAGCAGTTCTTC.

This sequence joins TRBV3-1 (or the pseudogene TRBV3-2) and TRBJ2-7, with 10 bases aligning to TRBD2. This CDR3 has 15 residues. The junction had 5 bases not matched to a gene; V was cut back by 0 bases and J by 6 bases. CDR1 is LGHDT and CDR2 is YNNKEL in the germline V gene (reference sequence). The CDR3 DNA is TGTGCCAGCAGCCAAGAAGCGGGAGGGCCCGGCGAGCAGTACTTC. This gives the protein CASSQEAGGPGEQYF.

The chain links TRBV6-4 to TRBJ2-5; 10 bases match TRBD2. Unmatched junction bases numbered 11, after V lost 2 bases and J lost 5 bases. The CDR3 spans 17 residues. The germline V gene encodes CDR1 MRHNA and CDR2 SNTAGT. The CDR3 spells CASSDATQRGGPETQYF. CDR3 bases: TGTGCCAGCAGTGACGCCACTCAGCGGGGGGGCCCCGAGACCCAGTACTTC.

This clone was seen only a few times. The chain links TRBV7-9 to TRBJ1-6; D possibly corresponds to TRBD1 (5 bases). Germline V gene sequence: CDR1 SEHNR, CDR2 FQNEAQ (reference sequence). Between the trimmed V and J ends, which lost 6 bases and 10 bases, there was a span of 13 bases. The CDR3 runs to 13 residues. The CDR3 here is CASSSTEGSPLHF. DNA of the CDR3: TGTGCCAGCAGTTCGACAGAGGGATCACCCCTCCACTTT.

CDR3 region: CASSLRQGTEAFF. The DNA for the CDR3 is TGTGCCAGCAGTTTGAGACAGGGCACTGAAGCTTTCTTT. The genes are TRBV12-3 or TRBV12-4 and TRBJ1-1; 7 bases align to TRBD1. The ends lost 3 bases at V and 4 bases at J; junction bases unmatched: 2. This CDR3 region has 13 residues.

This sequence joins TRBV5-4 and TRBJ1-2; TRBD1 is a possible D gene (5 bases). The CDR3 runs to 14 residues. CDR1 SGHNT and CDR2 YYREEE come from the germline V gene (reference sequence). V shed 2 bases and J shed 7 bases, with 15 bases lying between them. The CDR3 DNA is TGTGCCAGCAGCTTAGGGCAGGGCGTGCGTGGCTACACCTTC. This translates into CASSLGQGVRGYTF. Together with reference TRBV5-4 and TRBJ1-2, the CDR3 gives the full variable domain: ETGVTQSPTHLIKTRGQQVTLRCSSQSGHNTVSWYQQALGQGPQFIFQYYREEENGRGNFPPRFSGLQFPNYSSELNVNALELDDSALYLCASSLGQGVRGYTFGSGTRLTVV.

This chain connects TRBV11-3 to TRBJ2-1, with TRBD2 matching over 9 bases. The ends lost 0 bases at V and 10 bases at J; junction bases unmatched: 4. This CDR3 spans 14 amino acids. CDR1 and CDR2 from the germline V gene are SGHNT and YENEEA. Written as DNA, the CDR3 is TGTGCCAGCAGCTTAGATAGAGGACTAGCGGAGCAGTTCTTC. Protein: CASSLDRGLAEQFF.

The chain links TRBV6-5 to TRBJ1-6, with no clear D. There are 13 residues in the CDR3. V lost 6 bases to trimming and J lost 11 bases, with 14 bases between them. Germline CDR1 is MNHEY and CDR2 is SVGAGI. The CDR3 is CASSLRTAAPLHF. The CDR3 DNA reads TGTGCCAGCAGCCTACGGACCGCTGCACCCCTCCACTTT.

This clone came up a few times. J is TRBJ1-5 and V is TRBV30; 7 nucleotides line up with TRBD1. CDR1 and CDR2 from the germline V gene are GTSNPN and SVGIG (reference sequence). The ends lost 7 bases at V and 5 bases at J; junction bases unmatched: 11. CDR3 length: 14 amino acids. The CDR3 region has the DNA TGTGCCTCATCGACCGGACAGGCCTATCAGCCCCAGCATTTT. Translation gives CASSTGQAYQPQHF.